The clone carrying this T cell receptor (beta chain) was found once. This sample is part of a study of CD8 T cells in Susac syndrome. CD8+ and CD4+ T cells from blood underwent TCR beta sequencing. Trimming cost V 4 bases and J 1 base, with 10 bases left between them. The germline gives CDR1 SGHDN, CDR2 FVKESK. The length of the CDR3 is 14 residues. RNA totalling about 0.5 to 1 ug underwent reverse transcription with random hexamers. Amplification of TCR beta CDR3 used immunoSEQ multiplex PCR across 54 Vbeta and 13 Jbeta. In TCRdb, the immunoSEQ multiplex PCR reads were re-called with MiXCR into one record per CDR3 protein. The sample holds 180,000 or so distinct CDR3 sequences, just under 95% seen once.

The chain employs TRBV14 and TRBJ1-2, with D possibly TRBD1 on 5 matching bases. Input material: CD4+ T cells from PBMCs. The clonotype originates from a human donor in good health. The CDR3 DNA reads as TGTGCCAGCAGCCCCATGACAGTTAACTATGGCTACACCTTC. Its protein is CASSPMTVNYGYTF.